Listed below are T cell receptor beta chains from one sample, sequenced in a study of blood T cell repertoires in COVID-19. Sequenced by immunoSEQ multiplex PCR; TCRdb stores in-frame clones only, minus some. The table has 200,000 to 250,000 clones, approximately 86% seen once. Sample: peripheral blood. The source is a woman between 45 and 60 years old with COVID-19, enrolled during active disease. Each CDR3 is given with its conserved first and last residue. D genes are given only for firm matches. Size is stated for part of the rows, as once, few or many counts, or as a class when the clone is expanded.

CDR3 DNA: TGTGCCAGCACCTCCCGGGAGGTGCGGGATCAGCCCCAGCATTTT
CDR3 protein: CASTSREVRDQPQHF
clone size: once
J gene: TRBJ1-5
CDR3 length: 15
V gene: TRBV6-5
D gene: -

CDR3 DNA: TGTGCCAGCAGCTTAGGCGGTCGTCAGGGGCCCCTCCACTTT
CDR3 protein: CASSLGGRQGPLHF
clone size: -
J gene: TRBJ1-6
CDR3 length: 14
V gene: TRBV11-2
D gene: -

CDR3 DNA: TGTGCCAGCAGCCACCACAGGGGGCTCGGATACAATGAGCAGTTCTTC
CDR3 protein: CASSHHRGLGYNEQFF
clone size: -
J gene: TRBJ2-1
CDR3 length: 16
V gene: TRBV7-9
D gene: TRBD1

CDR3 DNA: TGTGCCAGCAGCCCCTTCGGGGTATCGGTCTATGGCTACACCTTC
CDR3 protein: CASSPFGVSVYGYTF
clone size: -
J gene: TRBJ1-2
CDR3 length: 15
V gene: TRBV14
D gene: -

CDR3 DNA: TGCGCCAGCAGCCAAGAGGGGCAGTCTTTCTTT
CDR3 protein: CASSQEGQSFF
clone size: -
J gene: TRBJ1-1
CDR3 length: 11
V gene: TRBV4-1
D gene: -

CDR3 DNA: TGTGCCAGCAGCCAAGGGTCCGCACCCGGTGATACGCAGTATTTT
CDR3 protein: CASSQGSAPGDTQYF
clone size: -
J gene: TRBJ2-3
CDR3 length: 15
V gene: TRBV3-1/TRBV3-2
D gene: -

CDR3 DNA: TGTGCCAGTCTTACGGGGGTAGGCTACACCTTC
CDR3 protein: CASLTGVGYTF
clone size: -
J gene: TRBJ1-2
CDR3 length: 11
V gene: TRBV2
D gene: -

CDR3 DNA: TGTGCCAGCTCGTCGGAGGGGGCAATGAACACTGAAGCTTTCTTT
CDR3 protein: CASSSEGAMNTEAFF
clone size: -
J gene: TRBJ1-1
CDR3 length: 15
V gene: TRBV7-8
D gene: TRBD1

CDR3 DNA: TGTGCAAGTCGATTCGACCCGGACAGGGGAGGATATGGCTACACCTTC
CDR3 protein: CASRFDPDRGGYGYTF
clone size: -
J gene: TRBJ1-2
CDR3 length: 16
V gene: TRBV12-2
D gene: -

CDR3 DNA: TGTGCCTGGAGTGTACGGGGGGTCCTCTCCTATAATTCACCCCTCCACTTT
CDR3 protein: CAWSVRGVLSYNSPLHF
clone size: -
J gene: TRBJ1-6
CDR3 length: 17
V gene: TRBV30
D gene: -

CDR3 DNA: TGTGCCAGTAGGCAGGGCTCGAACACCGGGGAGCTGTTTTTT
CDR3 protein: CASRQGSNTGELFF
clone size: many
J gene: TRBJ2-2
CDR3 length: 14
V gene: TRBV19
D gene: -

CDR3 DNA: TGCGCCAGCAGTGAGAATAATCCCTACAATGAGCAGTTCTTC
CDR3 protein: CASSENNPYNEQFF
clone size: once
J gene: TRBJ2-1
CDR3 length: 14
V gene: TRBV10-2
D gene: -

CDR3 DNA: TGTGCCAGCAGCTTCGGACTGAACTATATCACGAACTATGGCTACACCTTC
CDR3 protein: CASSFGLNYITNYGYTF
clone size: -
J gene: TRBJ1-2
CDR3 length: 17
V gene: TRBV7-2
D gene: -

CDR3 DNA: TGTGCCAGCAGTCGCGGGGGGCGGAATAATTCACCCCTCCACTTT
CDR3 protein: CASSRGGRNNSPLHF
clone size: -
J gene: TRBJ1-6
CDR3 length: 15
V gene: TRBV11-2
D gene: -

CDR3 DNA: TGCGCCAGCAGCTTGGGCCCACACGATACGCAGTATTTT
CDR3 protein: CASSLGPHDTQYF
clone size: -
J gene: TRBJ2-3
CDR3 length: 13
V gene: TRBV5-1
D gene: -

CDR3 DNA: TGCGCCAGCAGACTAGCGGGGCGGGGGGAGACCCAGTACTTC
CDR3 protein: CASRLAGRGETQYF
clone size: -
J gene: TRBJ2-5
CDR3 length: 14
V gene: TRBV6-5
D gene: TRBD2

CDR3 DNA: TGTGCCAGCAGTCCCAACAGGGGGGTGAATGAAAAACTGTTTTTT
CDR3 protein: CASSPNRGVNEKLFF
clone size: -
J gene: TRBJ1-4
CDR3 length: 15
V gene: TRBV27
D gene: TRBD1

CDR3 DNA: TGTGCCAGTAGTCTCCCGGGACAGGGTGCTGGCTACACCTTC
CDR3 protein: CASSLPGQGAGYTF
clone size: -
J gene: TRBJ1-2
CDR3 length: 14
V gene: TRBV19
D gene: TRBD1

CDR3 DNA: TGTGCCAGCAGCCAACCTGGACAGGTCACAGATACGCAGTATTTT
CDR3 protein: CASSQPGQVTDTQYF
clone size: -
J gene: TRBJ2-3
CDR3 length: 15
V gene: TRBV14
D gene: TRBD1

CDR3 DNA: TGTGCCAGTACCCTAAAGCTGACTAGCGGATACAATGAGCAGTTCTTC
CDR3 protein: CASTLKLTSGYNEQFF
clone size: once
J gene: TRBJ2-1
CDR3 length: 16
V gene: TRBV19
D gene: TRBD2

CDR3 DNA: TGCGCCAGCAGCCCCGAGCGAGACCGAGGGACTGAAGCTTTCTTT
CDR3 protein: CASSPERDRGTEAFF
clone size: -
J gene: TRBJ1-1
CDR3 length: 15
V gene: TRBV5-1
D gene: -

CDR3 DNA: TGTGCCACCAAACAGGGGAATGAGCAGTTCTTC
CDR3 protein: CATKQGNEQFF
clone size: -
J gene: TRBJ2-1
CDR3 length: 11
V gene: TRBV24-1
D gene: TRBD1

CDR3 DNA: TGTGCCAGCATTAGGACAGGGGGCGTTGAAGCTTTCTTT
CDR3 protein: CASIRTGGVEAFF
clone size: -
J gene: TRBJ1-1
CDR3 length: 13
V gene: TRBV6-6
D gene: TRBD1

CDR3 DNA: TGTGCCAGTATCACTTCGGGTAACTATGGCTACACCTTC
CDR3 protein: CASITSGNYGYTF
clone size: -
J gene: TRBJ1-2
CDR3 length: 13
V gene: TRBV19
D gene: -

CDR3 DNA: TGTGCCAGCAGTGAAGGATACTACGGGACCCAGTACTTC
CDR3 protein: CASSEGYYGTQYF
clone size: -
J gene: TRBJ2-5
CDR3 length: 13
V gene: TRBV6-1
D gene: -

CDR3 DNA: TGCGCCAGCAGCTTGGGTAACGAGCAGTACTTC
CDR3 protein: CASSLGNEQYF
clone size: -
J gene: TRBJ2-7
CDR3 length: 11
V gene: TRBV5-1
D gene: -

CDR3 DNA: TGCAGCGTTGACCAGGGCGCGGTCCAAAATGAGCAGTTCTTC
CDR3 protein: CSVDQGAVQNEQFF
clone size: -
J gene: TRBJ2-1
CDR3 length: 14
V gene: TRBV29-1
D gene: -

CDR3 DNA: TGTGCCAGCAGTTGGAACAGGGGGCCAGGTACTGAAGCTTTCTTT
CDR3 protein: CASSWNRGPGTEAFF
clone size: -
J gene: TRBJ1-1
CDR3 length: 15
V gene: TRBV28
D gene: TRBD1

CDR3 DNA: TGCGCCAGCAGCCAAGGACCGAGACAGGGAACAGATACGCAGTATTTT
CDR3 protein: CASSQGPRQGTDTQYF
clone size: -
J gene: TRBJ2-3
CDR3 length: 16
V gene: TRBV4-1
D gene: TRBD1